This is a list of T cell receptor beta chains from one sample in a study of CD8 T cells in Susac syndrome. Using its own MiXCR run on the immunoSEQ multiplex PCR reads, TCRdb lists one record per CDR3 protein. Of around 150,000 distinct CDR3 sequences in the sample, more than 85% were seen once. The sequencing sample was made of CD8+ T cells from PBMCs. These receptors all stem from a human donor with Susac syndrome. The CDR3 runs from the conserved cysteine through the conserved F or W. Each record gives: V gene, J gene, D gene, clone size, CDR3 protein, CDR3 DNA. A D gene is named only where the DNA matches it firmly. Expanded clones are given a class, and other clones once, few, many or no size at all.

TRBV12-3/TRBV12-4	TRBJ2-3	NA	NA	CASSSTVDPDTQYF	TGTGCCAGCAGTTCGACAGTGGACCCAGATACGCAGTATTTT
TRBV7-6	TRBJ2-5	NA	NA	CASRSQETQYF	TGTGCCAGCAGGAGCCAAGAGACCCAGTACTTC
TRBV10-3	TRBJ1-1	NA	NA	CAIRTVDENTEAFF	TGTGCCATCAGGACAGTGGATGAGAACACTGAAGCTTTCTTT
TRBV4-1	TRBJ2-1	TRBD2	NA	CASSPWTSGIYNEQFF	TGCGCCAGCAGCCCGTGGACTAGCGGGATTTACAATGAGCAGTTCTTC
TRBV28	TRBJ2-7	TRBD1	NA	CASKWDRGSYEQYF	TGTGCCAGCAAGTGGGACAGGGGGTCCTACGAGCAGTACTTC
TRBV14	TRBJ2-1	TRBD2	NA	CASSQESEAGGGFF	TGTGCCAGCAGCCAAGAGAGTGAGGCGGGAGGTGGGTTCTTC
TRBV4-1	TRBJ2-1	TRBD2	NA	CASSQRTSGRGWHEQFF	TGCGCCAGCAGCCAACGGACTAGCGGTAGAGGGTGGCATGAGCAGTTCTTC
TRBV15	TRBJ1-2	TRBD1	NA	CATSSPGQGAGDGYTF	TGTGCCACCAGCAGTCCGGGACAGGGGGCCGGGGATGGCTACACCTTC
TRBV3-1	TRBJ1-2	NA	NA	CASSQDPGARGYTF	TGTGCCAGCAGCCAAGATCCAGGTGCGCGGGGCTACACCTTC
TRBV3-1	TRBJ2-7	NA	NA	CASSPGTGNYEQYF	TGTGCCAGCAGCCCCGGGACTGGCAACTACGAGCAGTACTTC
TRBV12-3/TRBV12-4	TRBJ2-3	NA	NA	CASSLGPSTDTQYF	TGTGCCAGCAGTTTGGGACCCAGCACAGATACGCAGTATTTT
TRBV14	TRBJ1-2	NA	NA	CASSPTTGVNGYTF	TGTGCCAGCAGCCCGACGACAGGAGTTAATGGCTACACCTTC
TRBV18	TRBJ2-6	NA	once	CASSPGREISGANVLTF	TGTGCCAGCTCACCCGGCAGGGAAATTTCTGGGGCCAACGTCCTGACTTTC
TRBV28	TRBJ1-1	TRBD1	NA	CASSPGQDHTEAFF	TGTGCCAGCAGTCCCGGACAGGACCACACTGAAGCTTTCTTT
TRBV5-6	TRBJ2-7	TRBD1	once	CASSLDGQGLPYEQYF	TGTGCCAGCAGCTTGGACGGACAGGGGTTACCCTACGAGCAGTACTTC
TRBV2	TRBJ2-4	NA	NA	CASSEEGYLAKNIQYF	TGTGCCAGCAGTGAAGAAGGCTACTTAGCCAAAAACATTCAGTACTTC
TRBV9	TRBJ2-3	TRBD1	NA	CASSALTGAITDTQYF	TGTGCCAGCAGCGCCCTGACAGGGGCAATCACAGATACGCAGTATTTT
TRBV4-1	TRBJ2-7	TRBD1	NA	CASSPRRSGGLDEQYF	TGCGCCAGCAGCCCCCGAAGGTCAGGGGGCCTCGACGAGCAGTACTTC
TRBV2	TRBJ2-7	NA	NA	CASSESGYEQYF	TGTGCCAGCAGTGAATCGGGCTACGAGCAGTACTTC
TRBV6-5	TRBJ2-1	TRBD2	NA	CASRGIGTSANEQFF	TGTGCCAGCAGAGGGATCGGGACTAGTGCCAATGAGCAGTTCTTC
TRBV29-1	TRBJ2-1	TRBD2	NA	CSVLGGSPYNEQFF	TGCAGCGTTCTTGGCGGGAGCCCCTACAATGAGCAGTTCTTC
TRBV4-2	TRBJ2-7	TRBD2	once	CASSQFPSGRAKGVFYEQYF	TGTGCCAGCAGCCAATTTCCTAGCGGGAGGGCTAAGGGCGTTTTTTACGAGCAGTACTTC
TRBV6-1	TRBJ2-2	NA	NA	CAMTVKGYGGELFF	TGTGCCATGACGGTGAAAGGGTACGGCGGGGAGCTGTTTTTT
TRBV5-1	TRBJ2-7	TRBD2	few	CASSLVASGSYEQYF	TGCGCCAGCAGCTTGGTGGCTAGCGGGAGCTACGAGCAGTACTTC